This TCR beta chain originates from a study of T cell responses to AZD1222 COVID-19 vaccine (dated by TCRdb to 2020 to 2023). About the study as a whole: Because spike-specific TCR depth and breadth did not differ between the two schedules, AZD1222 recipients who got a second dose at roughly 4 weeks were pooled with those who got a second dose at roughly 12 weeks. TCR sequencing covered 233 trial participants: nearly 210 given two doses of AZD1222 and 26 given two doses of MenACWY control vaccine. Enrollment into the trials was organized by age into subgroups of 18-55, 56-69 and 70-plus years, and those subgroups contained roughly 150, 30 and 60 TCR-sequenced participants, respectively. Study-wide findings and limitations: Reportedly, close to half of the unique spike-specific TCRs recognized epitopes lying outside the regions that are mutated in the B.1.351 and B.1.1.7 variants. Most participants were white British and females outnumbered males, and the authors suggested that clonal diversity may have been underestimated. No day 14 peak-response samples were available, so repertoires were characterized only after the peak T cell response. Vaccine-associated CD4 TCRs spanned the whole spike protein, with dominant responses in regions 160-218 and 743-854. Conclusions about previously exposed vaccinees are limited because only six or seven AZD1222 recipients were SARS-CoV-2 seropositive at baseline. After two AZD1222 doses, spike-specific TCR breadth and depth were significantly higher than at day 0 and than in MenACWY recipients. In the small 56-69-year group, the increase in depth fell short of significance, most likely because of low power.

Note on this clone: Its recognized antigen is unknown. Base qualities are missing; no much larger clone stands one base away.

Trimming accounts for 5 bases at V and 5 bases at J, while the number of junction bases matched to no gene is 5. The CDR3 goes from the cysteine to the phenylalanine over 14 residues. The entry retains the CDR3 DNA only, 42 bases that are in frame from base 1. CDR1 and CDR2 are read off the germline V gene (reference sequence) as MNHEY and SMNVEV. The CDR3 regions of human TCRbeta chains were subjected to immunosequencing. On the study's bioinformatics: Repertoire TCRs were checked for matches against a reference library of SARS-CoV-2-specific TCRs that had been generated using the MIRA antigen-specificity platform. Breadth meant the fraction of unique TCRs that were SARS-CoV-2-associated, whereas depth meant the fraction of total T cells that were SARS-CoV-2-associated. Using the MIRA data, each spike-specific TCR was assigned both to the spike region to which the TCR was reactive and to a CD4 or CD8 class. Log10-transformed breadth and depth values were compared by one-way ANOVA with Sidak's multiple comparisons tests. Entries here come from immuneACCESS through TCRdb and include only in-frame sequences with V and J called. Some clones fail to appear in such tables; in the studies checked, an unresolved V gene covers under half of the shortfall, and the cause of the remainder is unknown. The V and J calls and the clone size are those of that table, but D and trimming were determined from the DNA. Recorded for this sample are approximately 85,000 clones; less than 90% of them occurred a single time. The leading ten clones occupy approximately 7% of the sample.

The time point tag for this specimen amounts to: baseline before first vaccination. The vaccinee samples were drawn from two UK trials, COV001 and COV002, one of which was a single-blind randomized controlled phase 2/3 trial testing AZD1222 (ChAdOx1 nCoV-19) in healthy adults. Trial participant PBMC samples were collected at day 0 and day 28 after the second dose for TCRbeta chain sequencing. The V and J genes are TRBV27 and TRBJ1-4; 7 of the junction bases match TRBD1. Sequences were derived from peripheral blood, sampled on day 0 of AZD1222 vaccination. The receptor was derived from an adult in good health. This receptor has the CDR3 CASSTQGGNEKLFF. The DNA is TGTGCCAGCAGTACCCAGGGGGGGAATGAAAAACTGTTTTTT. With the rest looked up from the reference TRBV27 and TRBJ1-4 genes rather than sequenced, the full variable domain is EAQVTQNPRYLITVTGKKLTVTCSQNMNHEYMSWYRQDPGLGLRQIYYSMNVEVTDKGDVPEGYKVSRKEKRNFPLILESPSPNQTSLYFCASSTQGGNEKLFFGSGTQLSVL.